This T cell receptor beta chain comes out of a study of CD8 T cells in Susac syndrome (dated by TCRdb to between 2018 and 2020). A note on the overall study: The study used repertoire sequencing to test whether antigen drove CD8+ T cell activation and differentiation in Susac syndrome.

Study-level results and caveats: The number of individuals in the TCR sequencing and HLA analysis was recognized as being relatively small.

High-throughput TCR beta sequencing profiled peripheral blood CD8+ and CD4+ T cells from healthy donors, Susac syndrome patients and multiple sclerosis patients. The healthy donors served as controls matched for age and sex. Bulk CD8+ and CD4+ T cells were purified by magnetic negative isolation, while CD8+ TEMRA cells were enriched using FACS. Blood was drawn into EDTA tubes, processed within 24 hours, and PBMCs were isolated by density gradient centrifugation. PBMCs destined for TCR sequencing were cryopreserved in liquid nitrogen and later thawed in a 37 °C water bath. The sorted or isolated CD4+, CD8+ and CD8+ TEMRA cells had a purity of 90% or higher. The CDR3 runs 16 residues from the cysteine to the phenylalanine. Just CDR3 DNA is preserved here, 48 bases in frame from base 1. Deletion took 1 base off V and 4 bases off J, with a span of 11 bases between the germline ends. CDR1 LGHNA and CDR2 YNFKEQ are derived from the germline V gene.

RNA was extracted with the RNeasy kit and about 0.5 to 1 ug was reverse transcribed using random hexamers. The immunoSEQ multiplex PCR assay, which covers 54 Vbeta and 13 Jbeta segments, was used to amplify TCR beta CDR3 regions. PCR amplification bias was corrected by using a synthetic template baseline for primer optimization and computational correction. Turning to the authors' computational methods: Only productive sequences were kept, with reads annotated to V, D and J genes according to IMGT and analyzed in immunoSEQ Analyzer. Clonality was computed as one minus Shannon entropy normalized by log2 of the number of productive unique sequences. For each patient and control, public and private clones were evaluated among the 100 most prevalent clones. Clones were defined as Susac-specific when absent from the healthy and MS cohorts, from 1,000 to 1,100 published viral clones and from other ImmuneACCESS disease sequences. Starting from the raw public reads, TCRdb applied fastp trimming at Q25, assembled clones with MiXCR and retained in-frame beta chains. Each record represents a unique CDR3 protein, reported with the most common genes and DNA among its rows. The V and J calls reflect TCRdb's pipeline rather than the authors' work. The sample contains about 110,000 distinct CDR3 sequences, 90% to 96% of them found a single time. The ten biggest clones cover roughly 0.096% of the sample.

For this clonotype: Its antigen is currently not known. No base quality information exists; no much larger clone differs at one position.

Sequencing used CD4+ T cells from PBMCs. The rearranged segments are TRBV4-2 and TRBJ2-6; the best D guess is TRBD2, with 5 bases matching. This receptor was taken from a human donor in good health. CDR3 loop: CASSQVFGVGANVLTF. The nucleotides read TGTGCCAGCAGCCAAGTTTTCGGGGTGGGGGCCAACGTCCTGACTTTC.